A single sample is the source of the 2 T cell receptor beta chains below, sequenced in a study of PD-L1 blockade in urothelial cancer. Sequencing was performed with immunoSEQ multiplex PCR; in TCRdb, only in-frame clones are kept and a portion is missing. The sample shows under 55,000 clones, around nine tenths of them seen only once. Time point reported: pretreatment peripheral blood. The sample was PBMCs, taken around atezolizumab (anti-PD-L1) treatment. The receptor set was obtained from a donor aged 40 or over with urothelial cancer.

The chain is built from TRBV4-2 and TRBJ2-3; the D gene is possibly TRBD2 (6 bases). The V end was cut by 2 bases, the J end by 4 bases, with 13 bases between. The CDR3 is 15 amino acids. Germline V gene data show CDR1 as LGHNA and CDR2 as YNFKEQ. The CDR3 sequence is CASSQWGVSPDTQYF. CDR3 bases: TGTGCCAGCAGCCAATGGGGGGTGTCGCCAGATACGCAGTATTTT.

CDR3 loop: CASTPRAGGEQYF. The CDR3, as DNA: TGTGCCAGCACCCCCCGCGCGGGAGGGGAGCAGTACTTC. The chain uses TRBV28 and TRBJ2-7; 9 nucleotides agree with TRBD2. The CDR3 consists of 13 residues. V dropped 7 bases and J dropped 7; count of bases not matched to a gene: 8. Germline lookup yields CDR1 MDHEN and CDR2 SYDVKM.